These 11 T cell receptor beta chains came from one sample sequenced in a study of B cell selection in AIRE deficiency (dated by TCRdb to about 2019). For sorting, conventional CD4 T cells were defined as CD4+CD127+ cells. Receptor libraries were prepared by the immunoSEQ multiplex PCR assay. TCRdb stores this immuneACCESS table with in-frame sequences only. Part of the clones is absent; in the studies checked, under half of the shortfall reflects unresolved V genes, and no reason is known for the rest. Within this sample are fewer than 30,000 clones, with approximately 96% of them counted one time only. The ten largest account for about 0.2% of the sample. The specimen was conventional CD4+ T cells sorted from PBMCs. These TCRs come from a human donor with AIRE deficiency.

J is TRBJ2-3 and V is TRBV27; 11 bases are a match to TRBD2. Germline lookup yields CDR1 MNHEY and CDR2 SMNVEV (reference sequence). The length of the CDR3 is 14 residues. Germline trimming cut 8 bases from V and 2 bases from J; bases unmatched to any gene: 3. This CDR3 is CASGTSGFTDTQYF. CDR3 nucleotides: TGTGCCAGCGGGACTAGCGGCTTCACAGATACGCAGTATTTT.

J is TRBJ2-7 and V is TRBV7-2; D possibly corresponds to TRBD1 (5 bases). Trimming removed 1 base from V and 5 bases from J, with 9 bases in between. The CDR3 spans 13 residues. In germline, CDR1 is SGHTA, CDR2 FQGNSA. The CDR3 DNA sequence: TGTGCCAGCAGCTTAGACAGGCGCCACGAGCAGTACTTC. It encodes CASSLDRRHEQYF. The variable domain in full, completed from reference TRBV7-2 and TRBJ2-7, reads GAGVSQSPSNKVTEKGKDVELRCDPISGHTALYWYRQSLGQGLEFLIYFQGNSAPDKSGLPSDRFSAERTGGSVSTLTIQRTQQEDSAVYLCASSLDRRHEQYFGPGTRLTVT.

This rearrangement joins TRBV6-4 to TRBJ2-3, with TRBD2 identical over 8 bases. CDR3 length: 15 amino acids. CDR1 and CDR2 from the germline V gene are MRHNA and SNTAGT. V lost 3 bases to trimming and J lost 3 bases; unmatched junction nucleotides: 5. For the CDR3, the DNA is TGTGCCAGCAGTGAGAGCGGGAGCGGGACAGATACGCAGTATTTT. Translating gives CASSESGSGTDTQYF.

The chain links TRBV29-1 to TRBJ2-3, with D tentatively TRBD2 (6 bases). CDR1 is SQVTM, CDR2 ANQGSEA, per germline. This CDR3 region has 16 residues. The V end lost 3 bases, the J end lost 4 bases, and 20 bases lay between the germline ends. CDR3 amino acids: CSVDEVPGESPDTQYF. CDR3 sequence (DNA): TGCAGCGTTGATGAGGTCCCGGGGGAATCACCAGATACGCAGTATTTT.

This sequence joins TRBV4-2 and TRBJ1-2; TRBD1 is a possible D gene (5 bases). The CDR3 contains 13 residues. Germline assignment: CDR1 LGHNA and CDR2 YNFKEQ. V lost 2 bases and J lost 5, with 9 bases in between. The CDR3 protein is CASSQRGWYGYTF. Here the CDR3 DNA reads TGTGCCAGCAGCCAAAGGGGTTGGTATGGCTACACCTTC.

This sequence joins TRBV5-1 and TRBJ2-3; 8 nucleotides align to TRBD2. Germline CDR1 SGHRS, CDR2 YFSETQ. V gave up 7 bases and J gave up 7 bases; unmatched junction bases: 14. The CDR3 covers 15 residues. The DNA for the CDR3 is TGCGCCAGCGGGCGAGGGAGCGGGAGTGGATATACGCAGTATTTT. It specifies CASGRGSGSGYTQYF.

This sequence joins TRBV7-9 and TRBJ2-1; 9 nucleotides match TRBD1. The V gene's germline CDR1 is SEHNR and CDR2 FQNEAQ (reference sequence). V shed 2 bases and J 3 bases; nucleotides not matched to a gene: 5. CDR3 length: 16 amino acids. The CDR3 DNA is TGTGCCAGCAGCTTACTATTGGGACAGGGCTACAATGAGCAGTTCTTC. Translation gives CASSLLLGQGYNEQFF. The full variable domain, in which reference TRBV7-9 and TRBJ2-1 provide the parts outside the CDR3, is DTGVSQNPRHKITKRGQNVTFRCDPISEHNRLYWYRQTLGQGPEFLTYFQNEAQLEKSRLLSDRFSAERPKGSFSTLEIQRTEQGDSAMYLCASSLLLGQGYNEQFFGPGTRLTVL.

This chain links TRBV7-9 with TRBJ2-4; no clear D. The V gene's germline CDR1 is SEHNR and CDR2 FQNEAQ (reference sequence). With 4 bases removed from V and 0 bases from J, the gap between germline ends came to 10 bases. CDR3 size: 15 residues. The CDR3 protein is CASSYPGLAKNIQYF. Here the CDR3 DNA reads TGTGCCAGCAGCTACCCCGGGTTAGCCAAAAACATTCAGTACTTC.

The chain joins TRBV30 to TRBJ2-7; D may be TRBD2 (5 bases). Trimming stripped 3 bases from V and 0 bases from J, with 15 bases between. Germline CDR1 is GTSNPN and CDR2 is SVGIG (reference sequence). The CDR3 consists of 15 residues. This CDR3 reads CAWSRGHLYSYEQYF. CDR3 nucleotides: TGTGCCTGGAGCCGAGGGCACCTGTACTCCTACGAGCAGTACTTC.

The chain combines TRBV19 with TRBJ2-2; 7 nucleotides agree with TRBD1. The germline V gene has CDR1 LNHDA and CDR2 SQIVND (reference sequence). This CDR3 has 13 amino acids. V shed 5 bases and J 6 bases; nucleotides not matched to a gene: 3. CDR3 in DNA: TGTGCCAGTAGTCACAGGGGTCCCGGGGAGCTGTTTTTT. It specifies CASSHRGPGELFF. Variable domain in full (rest from reference TRBV19 and TRBJ2-2): DGGITQSPKYLFRKEGQNVTLSCEQNLNHDAMYWYRQDPGQGLRLIYYSQIVNDFQKGDIAEGYSVSREKKESFPLTVTSAQKNPTAFYLCASSHRGPGELFFGEGSRLTVL.

V is TRBV7-2 and J is TRBJ2-5; D call uncertain. Trimming removed 5 bases at V and 5 bases at J, with 9 bases between. Germline V CDR1 and CDR2: SGHTA, FQGNSA. The CDR3 runs to 12 residues. The CDR3 sequence: CASSMSRETQYF. CDR3 nucleotide sequence: TGTGCCAGCAGCATGAGCAGGGAGACCCAGTACTTC.